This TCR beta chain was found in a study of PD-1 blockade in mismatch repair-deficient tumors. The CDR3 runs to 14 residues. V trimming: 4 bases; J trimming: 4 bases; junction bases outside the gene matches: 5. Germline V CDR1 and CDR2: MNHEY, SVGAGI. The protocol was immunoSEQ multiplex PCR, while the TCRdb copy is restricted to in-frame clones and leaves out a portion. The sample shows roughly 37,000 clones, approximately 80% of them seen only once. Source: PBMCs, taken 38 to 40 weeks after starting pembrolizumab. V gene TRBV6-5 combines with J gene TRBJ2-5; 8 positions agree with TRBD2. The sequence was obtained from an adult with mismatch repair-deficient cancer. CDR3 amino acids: CASSSGTRSETQYF. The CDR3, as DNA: TGTGCCAGCAGTTCCGGGACTAGATCAGAGACCCAGTACTTC.